These 5 T cell receptor beta chains originate from one sample sequenced in a study of blood T cells in healthy people across ages. Primers used in a second PCR of roughly 6 to 11 cycles were a sample-barcoded 5' primer and a J-beta primer mix. TCRdb called the 5' RACE reads again in MiXCR, with one record for every CDR3 protein. The sample holds roughly 680,000 distinct CDR3 sequences, around 48% seen once. Sequenced sample: blood. These receptors originate from a woman aged 60-75 years in good health.

The chain has TRBV6-2 or TRBV6-3 and TRBJ1-5, with D unclear. Trimming left V 0 bases short and J 0 bases short, with 15 bases between. CDR1 is MNHEY, CDR2 SVGEGT, per germline. The length of the CDR3 is 18 residues. CDR3 in amino acids: CASSYSTAGSYSNQPQHF. CDR3 sequence (DNA): TGTGCCAGCAGTTACTCGACGGCGGGAAGTTATAGCAATCAGCCCCAGCATTTT.

The CDR3 DNA follows: TGCAGCGTTGATGGGTTGGGACCGGGGGCCTACGAGCAGTACTTC. The encoded protein is CSVDGLGPGAYEQYF. The rearrangement links TRBV29-1 to TRBJ2-5, with a possible D match to TRBD2 (6 bases). The J call is uncertain, as TRBJ2-7 better fits the DNA end. There are 15 residues in the CDR3. Germline-derived CDR1 and CDR2 are SQVTM and ANQGSEA.

This clonotype appeared a few times. The germline gene is not matched at one end of the junction; a read error may be the cause. The chain joins TRBV28 to TRBJ2-1; D unclear. This CDR3 contains 14 residues. CDR1 and CDR2 (germline): MDHEN, SYDVKM. CDR3 bases: TGTGCCAGCAGGTTATTGGCTAGTTACAATGAGCAGTTCTTC. Amino acids: CASRLLASYNEQFF.

As concerns this clonotype: The germline gene is not matched at one end of the junction; a read error may be the cause. The rearrangement joins TRBV29-1 to TRBJ2-1, with TRBD2 as a possible D gene (6 bases). Germline loops: CDR1 SQVTM, CDR2 ANQGSEA. This CDR3 is built from 15 residues. The CDR3 coding sequence is TGCAGCGTAACCTCGCGGGACGCCTCCCACAATGAGCAGTTCTTC. This codes for CSVTSRDASHNEQFF.

The chain is built from TRBV20-1 and TRBJ1-1; no clear D. The germline V and J ends were trimmed by 2 bases and 6 bases, with 13 bases remaining between them. The CDR3 covers 13 residues. CDR1 and CDR2 from the germline V gene are DFQATT and SNEGSKA (reference sequence). DNA of the CDR3: TGCAGTGCTAGAAGAGGCCTGGTGGCTGAAGCTTTCTTT. This sequence encodes CSARRGLVAEAFF.